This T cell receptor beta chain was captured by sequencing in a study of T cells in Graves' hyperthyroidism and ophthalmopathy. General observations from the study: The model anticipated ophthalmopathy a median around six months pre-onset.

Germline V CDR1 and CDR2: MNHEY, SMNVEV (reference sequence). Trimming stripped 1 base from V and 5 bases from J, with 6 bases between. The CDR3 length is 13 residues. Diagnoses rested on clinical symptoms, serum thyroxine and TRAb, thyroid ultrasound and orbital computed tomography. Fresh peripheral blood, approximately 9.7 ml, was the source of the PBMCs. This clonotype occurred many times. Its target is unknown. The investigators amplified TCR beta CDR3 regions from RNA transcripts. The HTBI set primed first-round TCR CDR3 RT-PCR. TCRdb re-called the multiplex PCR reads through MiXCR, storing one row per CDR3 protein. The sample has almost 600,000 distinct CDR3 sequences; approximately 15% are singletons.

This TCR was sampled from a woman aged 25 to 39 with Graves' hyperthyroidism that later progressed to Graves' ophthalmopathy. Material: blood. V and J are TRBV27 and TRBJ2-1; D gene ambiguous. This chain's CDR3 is CASSLYSHNEQFF. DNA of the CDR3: TGTGCCAGCAGTTTATATAGTCACAATGAGCAGTTCTTC.